This TCR beta chain is drawn from a study of blood T cells in healthy people across ages. Overall study findings and caveats: Whereas aged donors had fewer naive CD4+ cells, long-lived donors had more of them and higher diversity.

This clonotype was counted only a few times. The antigen is unknown. Donors were healthy Caucasian individuals from Russia aged roughly 6 to 90. Researchers isolated at least 7 million PBMCs per sample. A sample-barcoded 5' primer and a J-beta primer mix were used in a second PCR of roughly 7 to 12 cycles. Every cDNA molecule bore a tag from a template-switch adaptor containing 12 random nucleotides. Each CDR3 protein gets one entry after TCRdb re-called the 5' RACE reads with MiXCR. The table lists 1.5 million to 2 million distinct CDR3 sequences, less than 50% of them singletons, with 2.1% in the top ten. From germline, CDR1 is DFQATT and CDR2 SNEGSKA (reference sequence). V dropped 3 bases and J dropped 2 bases, with 6 bases sitting between them. The CDR3 is 12 amino acids.

The rearrangement links TRBV20-1 to TRBJ2-3; D unclear. This sequence originates from a woman in her thirties or forties in good health. Sequencing input: blood. CDR3 amino acids: CSASWSTDTQYF. CDR3 DNA: TGCAGTGCTAGCTGGTCCACAGATACGCAGTATTTT.